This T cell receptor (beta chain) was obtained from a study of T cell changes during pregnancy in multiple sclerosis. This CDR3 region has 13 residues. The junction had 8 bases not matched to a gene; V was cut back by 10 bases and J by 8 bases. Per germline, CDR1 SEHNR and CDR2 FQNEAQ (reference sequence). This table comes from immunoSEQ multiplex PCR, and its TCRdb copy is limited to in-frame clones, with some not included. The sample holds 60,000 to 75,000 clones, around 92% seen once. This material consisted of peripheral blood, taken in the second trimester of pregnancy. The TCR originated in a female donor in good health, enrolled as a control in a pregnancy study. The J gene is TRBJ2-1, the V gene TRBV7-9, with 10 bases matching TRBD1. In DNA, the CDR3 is TGTGCCACAGGGGACAGGGGAGGTGATGAGCAGTTCTTC. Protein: CATGDRGGDEQFF.